This T cell receptor beta chain was identified in a study of blood T cell repertoires in COVID-19. V shed 3 bases and J 8 bases; nucleotides not matched to a gene: 10. CDR3 length equals 15 residues. Per germline, CDR1 LNHDA and CDR2 SQIVND (reference sequence). Assay: immunoSEQ multiplex PCR; the TCRdb copy retains only in-frame clones and omits some. The data hold around 270,000 clones, with about 89% observed a single time. The gene calls are TRBV19 and TRBJ1-2; TRBD1 matches at 9 bases. Input material: peripheral blood. The source of this sequence is a woman aged 50 to 60 with acute or convalescent COVID-19. This chain's CDR3 is CASSIKRRDRVGYTF. The CDR3, as DNA: TGTGCCAGTAGTATCAAGCGGAGGGACAGGGTCGGCTACACCTTC.